Included here is one TCR beta chain sequence, with context. This specimen belongs to a study of technical replicates of blood from a few donors. Trimming removed 3 bases from V and 2 bases from J, with 17 bases in between. This CDR3 has 18 residues. Germline CDR1 reads MGHRA; CDR2 reads YSYEKL. Assay used: immunoSEQ multiplex PCR; TCRdb lists only in-frame clones, some missing. The table records tens of thousands of clones, 95% to 96% of them present only once. This chain uses TRBV4-1 with TRBJ2-6; D unclear. The specimen sequenced was T cells isolated from PBMCs. The sequence was collected from a human donor in good health. CDR3 DNA: TGCGCCAGCAGCCAGCCAGGTCTTGGGTTGGCTGGGGCCAACGTCCTGACTTTC. Translation gives CASSQPGLGLAGANVLTF.